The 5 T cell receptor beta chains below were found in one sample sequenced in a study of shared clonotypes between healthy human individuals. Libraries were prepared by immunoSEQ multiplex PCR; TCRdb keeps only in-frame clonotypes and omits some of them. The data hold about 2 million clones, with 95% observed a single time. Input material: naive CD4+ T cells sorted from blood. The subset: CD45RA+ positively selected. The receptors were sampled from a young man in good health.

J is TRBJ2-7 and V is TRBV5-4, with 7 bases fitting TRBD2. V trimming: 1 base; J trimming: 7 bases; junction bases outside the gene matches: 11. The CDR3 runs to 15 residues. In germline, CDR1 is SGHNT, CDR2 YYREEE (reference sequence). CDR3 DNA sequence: TGTGCCAGCAGCTTGCCTTTGGCGGGAGTGGGGGAGCAGTACTTC. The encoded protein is CASSLPLAGVGEQYF.

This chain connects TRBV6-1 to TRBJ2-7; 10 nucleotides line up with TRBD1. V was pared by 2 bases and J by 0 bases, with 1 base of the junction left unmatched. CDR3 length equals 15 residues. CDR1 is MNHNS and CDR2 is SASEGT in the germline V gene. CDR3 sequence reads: CASSEWDRGSYEQYF. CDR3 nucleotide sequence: TGTGCCAGCAGTGAATGGGACAGGGGCTCCTACGAGCAGTACTTC.

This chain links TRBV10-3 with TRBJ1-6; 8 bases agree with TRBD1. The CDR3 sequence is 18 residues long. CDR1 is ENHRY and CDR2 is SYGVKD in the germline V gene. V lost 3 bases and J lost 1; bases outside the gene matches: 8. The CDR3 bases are TGTGCCATCAGTGACCGCCAGGGGGCGATTTCCTATAATTCACCCCTCCACTTT. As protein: CAISDRQGAISYNSPLHF.

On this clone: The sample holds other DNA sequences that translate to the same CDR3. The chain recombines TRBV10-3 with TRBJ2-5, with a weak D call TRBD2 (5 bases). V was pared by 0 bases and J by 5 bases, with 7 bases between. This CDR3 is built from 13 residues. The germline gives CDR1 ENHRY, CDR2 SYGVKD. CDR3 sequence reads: CAISESSGETQYF. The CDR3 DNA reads TGTGCCATCAGTGAGTCGTCGGGGGAGACCCAGTACTTC.

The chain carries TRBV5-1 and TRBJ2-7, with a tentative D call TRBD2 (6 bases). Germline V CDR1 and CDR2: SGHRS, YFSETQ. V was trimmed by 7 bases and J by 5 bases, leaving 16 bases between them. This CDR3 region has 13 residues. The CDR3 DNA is TGCGCCAGCCGGACGGGAGTTTCCGACGAGCAGTACTTC. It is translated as CASRTGVSDEQYF.